The source of this TCR beta chain is a study of blood T cells in healthy people across ages. Study outcomes and limitations: There were more naive CD4+ cells and higher diversity in long-lived donors than in aged donors.

This clonotype was detected only a few times. No antigen is known for it. The CDR3 loop spans 18 amino acids. With 0 bases clipped from V and 0 bases from J, the junction kept 14 bases outside the gene matches. Germline V gene lookup returns CDR1 GTSNPN and CDR2 SVGIG (reference sequence). Through a sample-barcoded 5' primer and a J-beta primer mix, a second PCR was run for about 7 to 12 cycles. TCRdb re-called the 5' RACE reads with MiXCR, one entry per CDR3 protein. The sample shows about 680,000 distinct CDR3 sequences, roughly 50% of them seen only once. This chain uses TRBV30 with TRBJ2-7, with 7 positions matching TRBD2. The source is a woman aged 60 to 75 in good health. The sample comprised blood. CDR3 coding DNA: TGTGCCTGGAGTGTAGGGAACGTCGGCGGGAGCCTCTCCTACGAGCAGTACTTC. It yields the protein CAWSVGNVGGSLSYEQYF.